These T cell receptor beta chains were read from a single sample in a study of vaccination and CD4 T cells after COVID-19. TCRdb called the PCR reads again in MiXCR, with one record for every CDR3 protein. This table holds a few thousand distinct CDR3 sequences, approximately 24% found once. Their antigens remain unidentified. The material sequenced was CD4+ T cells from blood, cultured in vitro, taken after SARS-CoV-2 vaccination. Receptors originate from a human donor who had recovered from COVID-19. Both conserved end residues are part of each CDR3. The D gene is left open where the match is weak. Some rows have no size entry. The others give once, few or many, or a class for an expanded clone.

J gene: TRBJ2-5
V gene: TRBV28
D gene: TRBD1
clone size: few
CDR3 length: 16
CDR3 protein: CASSYRGRRGPETQYF
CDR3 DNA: TGTGCCAGCTCATACAGGGGGCGTCGGGGGCCGGAGACCCAGTACTTC

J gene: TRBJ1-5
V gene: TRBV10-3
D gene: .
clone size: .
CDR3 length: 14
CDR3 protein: CAINEKESNQPQHF
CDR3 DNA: TGTGCCATCAACGAGAAGGAAAGCAATCAGCCCCAGCATTTT

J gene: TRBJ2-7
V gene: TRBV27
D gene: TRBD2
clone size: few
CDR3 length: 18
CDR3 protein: CASHRGEGVPNPTYEQYF
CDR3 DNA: TGTGCCAGCCATAGAGGGGAGGGTGTTCCAAACCCAACCTACGAGCAGTACTTC

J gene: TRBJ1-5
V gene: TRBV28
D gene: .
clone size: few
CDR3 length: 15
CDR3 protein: CASSSVVGGRQPQHF
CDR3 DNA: TGTGCCAGCAGTTCAGTCGTGGGGGGTCGACAGCCCCAGCATTTT

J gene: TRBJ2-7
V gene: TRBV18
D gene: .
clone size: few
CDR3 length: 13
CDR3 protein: CASSPSRDGEQYF
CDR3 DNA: TGTGCCAGCTCACCCTCCAGGGACGGCGAGCAGTACTTC

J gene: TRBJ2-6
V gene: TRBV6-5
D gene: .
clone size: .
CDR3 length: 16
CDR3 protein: CASTYSREPGANVLTF
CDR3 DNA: TGTGCCAGCACCTACTCTAGGGAGCCTGGGGCCAACGTCCTGACTTTC

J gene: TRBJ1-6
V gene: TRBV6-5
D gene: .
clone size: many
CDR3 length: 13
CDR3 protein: CASSLGHNSPLHF
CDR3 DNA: TGTGCCAGCAGTTTGGGGCATAATTCACCCCTCCACTTT

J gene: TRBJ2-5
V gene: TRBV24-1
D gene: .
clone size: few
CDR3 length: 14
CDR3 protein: CATSPRKKEETQYF
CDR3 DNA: TGTGCCACCAGCCCCCGAAAAAAGGAGGAGACCCAGTACTTC

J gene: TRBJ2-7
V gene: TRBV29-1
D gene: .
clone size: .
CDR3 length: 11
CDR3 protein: CSVVGSYEQYF
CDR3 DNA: TGCAGCGTTGTTGGTTCCTACGAGCAGTACTTC

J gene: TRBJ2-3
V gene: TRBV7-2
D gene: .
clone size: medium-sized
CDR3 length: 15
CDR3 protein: CASSLGMTPIDTQYF
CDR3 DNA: TGTGCCAGCAGCTTAGGGATGACCCCGATAGATACGCAGTATTTT

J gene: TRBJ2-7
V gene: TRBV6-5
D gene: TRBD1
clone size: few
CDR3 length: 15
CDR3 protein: CASSYSETGAYEQYF
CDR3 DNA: TGTGCCAGCAGTTACTCGGAGACAGGGGCTTACGAGCAGTACTTC

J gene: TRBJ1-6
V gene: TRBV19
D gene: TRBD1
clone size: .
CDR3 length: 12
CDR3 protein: CASRGLGSPLHF
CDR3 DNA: TGTGCCAGCAGGGGGCTCGGCTCACCCCTCCACTTT

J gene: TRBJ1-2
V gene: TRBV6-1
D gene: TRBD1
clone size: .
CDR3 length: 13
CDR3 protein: CASVSGQGYGYTF
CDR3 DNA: TGTGCCAGCGTGTCGGGACAGGGGTATGGCTACACCTTC

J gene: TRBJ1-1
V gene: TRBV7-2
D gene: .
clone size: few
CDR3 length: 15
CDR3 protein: CASSRSKGQGGGAFF
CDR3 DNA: TGTGCCAGCAGCCGCTCCAAGGGGCAGGGCGGTGGAGCTTTCTTT

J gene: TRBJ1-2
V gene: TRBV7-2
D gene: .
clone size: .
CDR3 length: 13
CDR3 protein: CASSPDKNYGYTF
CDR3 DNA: TGTGCCAGCAGCCCTGACAAGAACTATGGCTACACCTTC

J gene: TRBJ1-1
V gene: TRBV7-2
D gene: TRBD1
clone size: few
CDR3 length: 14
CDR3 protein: CASSLSGGGTEAFF
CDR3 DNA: TGTGCCAGCAGCTTATCAGGGGGCGGGACTGAAGCTTTCTTT

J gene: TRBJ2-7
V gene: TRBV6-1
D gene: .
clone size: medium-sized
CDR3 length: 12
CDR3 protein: CASSEVRHEQYF
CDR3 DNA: TGTGCCAGCAGTGAAGTCCGTCACGAGCAGTACTTC

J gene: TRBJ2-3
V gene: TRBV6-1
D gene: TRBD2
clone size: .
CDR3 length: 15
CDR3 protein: CASSAQGGGTDTQYF
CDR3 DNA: TGTGCCAGCAGTGCCCAGGGAGGGGGCACAGATACGCAGTATTTT

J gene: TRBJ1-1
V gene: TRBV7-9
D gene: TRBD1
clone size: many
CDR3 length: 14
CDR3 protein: CASTLQGADTEAFF
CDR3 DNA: TGTGCCAGCACCCTACAGGGGGCAGACACTGAAGCTTTCTTT

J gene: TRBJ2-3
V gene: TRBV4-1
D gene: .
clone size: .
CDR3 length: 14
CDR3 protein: CASSQGQVTDTQYF
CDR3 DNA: TGCGCCAGCAGCCAAGGGCAGGTTACAGATACGCAGTATTTT

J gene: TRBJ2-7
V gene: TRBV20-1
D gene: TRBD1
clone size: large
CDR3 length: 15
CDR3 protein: CSASPDRGSSYEQYF
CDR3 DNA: TGCAGTGCTAGTCCCGACAGGGGCTCATCCTACGAGCAGTACTTC

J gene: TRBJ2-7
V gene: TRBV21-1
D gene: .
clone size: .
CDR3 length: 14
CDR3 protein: CASGRDRGAYEQYF
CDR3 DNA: TGTGCCAGCGGCAGGGACAGGGGGGCCTACGAGCAGTACTTC

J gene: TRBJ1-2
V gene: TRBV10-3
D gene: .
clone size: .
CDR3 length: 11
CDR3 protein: CAIRSPTGYTF
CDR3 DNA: TGTGCCATCAGGTCCCCGACTGGCTACACCTTC

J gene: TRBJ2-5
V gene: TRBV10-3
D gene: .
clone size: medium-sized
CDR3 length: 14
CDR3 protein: CAISIGQPGQTQYF
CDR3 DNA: TGTGCCATCAGTATAGGACAACCCGGGCAGACCCAGTACTTC

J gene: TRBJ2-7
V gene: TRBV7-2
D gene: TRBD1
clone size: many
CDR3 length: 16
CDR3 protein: CASSLAGTGASYEQYF
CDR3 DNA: TGTGCCAGCAGCTTAGCCGGGACAGGGGCATCCTACGAGCAGTACTTC

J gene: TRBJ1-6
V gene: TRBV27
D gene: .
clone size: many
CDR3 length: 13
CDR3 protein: CASSITGNSPLHF
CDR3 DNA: TGTGCCAGCAGTATAACAGGGAATTCACCCCTCCACTTT

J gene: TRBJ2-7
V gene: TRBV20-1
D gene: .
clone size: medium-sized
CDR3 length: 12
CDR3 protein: CSARVAAYEQYF
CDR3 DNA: TGCAGTGCTAGAGTGGCGGCCTACGAGCAGTACTTC

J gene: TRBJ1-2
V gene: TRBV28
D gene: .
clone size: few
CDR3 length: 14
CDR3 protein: CASTKSGGSYGYTF
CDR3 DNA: TGTGCCAGCACAAAGAGCGGGGGATCTTATGGCTACACCTTC

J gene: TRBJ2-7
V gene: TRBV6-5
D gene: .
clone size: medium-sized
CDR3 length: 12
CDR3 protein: CASSYSTWEQYF
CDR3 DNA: TGTGCCAGCAGTTACTCAACGTGGGAGCAGTACTTC

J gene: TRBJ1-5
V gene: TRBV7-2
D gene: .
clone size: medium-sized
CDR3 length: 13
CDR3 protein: CASSFLQGQPQHF
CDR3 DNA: TGTGCCAGCAGCTTTCTACAAGGTCAGCCCCAGCATTTT

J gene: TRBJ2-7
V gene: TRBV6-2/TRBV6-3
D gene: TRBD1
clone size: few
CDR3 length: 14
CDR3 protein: CASENGQASYEQYF
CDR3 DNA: TGTGCCAGCGAAAACGGACAGGCCTCCTACGAGCAGTACTTC

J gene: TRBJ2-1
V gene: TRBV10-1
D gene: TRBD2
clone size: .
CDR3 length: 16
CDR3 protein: CASSDRASGGRNEQFF
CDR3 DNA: TGCGCCAGCAGTGACCGGGCTAGCGGGGGCCGGAATGAGCAGTTCTTC

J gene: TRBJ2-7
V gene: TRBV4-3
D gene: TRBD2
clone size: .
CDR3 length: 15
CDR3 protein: CASSHASGGSYEQYF
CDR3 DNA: TGCGCCAGCAGCCACGCTAGCGGGGGTTCCTACGAGCAGTACTTC

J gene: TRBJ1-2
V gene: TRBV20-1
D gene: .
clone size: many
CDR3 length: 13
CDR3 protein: CSARGGTNYGYTF
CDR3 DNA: TGCAGTGCTAGGGGGGGCACTAACTATGGCTACACCTTC

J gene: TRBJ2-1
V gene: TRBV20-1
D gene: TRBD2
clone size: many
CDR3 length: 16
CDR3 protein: CSARAVAGSRSNEQFF
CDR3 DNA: TGCAGTGCTAGGGCGGTAGCGGGCTCTCGGAGCAATGAGCAGTTCTTC

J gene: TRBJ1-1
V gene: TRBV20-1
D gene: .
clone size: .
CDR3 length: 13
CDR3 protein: CSAGGQLNTEAFF
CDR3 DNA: TGCAGTGCTGGTGGACAGCTGAACACTGAAGCTTTCTTT

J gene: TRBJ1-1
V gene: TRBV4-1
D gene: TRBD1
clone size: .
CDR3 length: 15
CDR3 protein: CASSPGQVADTEAFF
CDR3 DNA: TGCGCCAGCAGCCCGGGACAGGTCGCGGACACTGAAGCTTTCTTT

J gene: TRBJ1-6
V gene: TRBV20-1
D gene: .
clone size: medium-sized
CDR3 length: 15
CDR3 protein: CSARDGGGGNSPLHF
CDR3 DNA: TGCAGTGCTAGAGATGGGGGCGGTGGTAATTCACCCCTCCACTTT

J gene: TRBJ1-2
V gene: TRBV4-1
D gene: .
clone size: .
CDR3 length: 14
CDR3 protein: CASSQVPGPYGYTF
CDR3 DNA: TGCGCCAGCAGCCAAGTACCGGGACCTTATGGCTACACCTTC

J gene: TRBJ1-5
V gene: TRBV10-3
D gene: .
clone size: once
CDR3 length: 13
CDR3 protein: CAISGEGYQPQHF
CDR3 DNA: TGTGCCATCAGTGGCGAGGGTTATCAGCCCCAGCATTTT

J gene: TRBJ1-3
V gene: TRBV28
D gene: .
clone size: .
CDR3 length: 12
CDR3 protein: CASRAGGNTIYF
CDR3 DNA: TGTGCCAGCAGAGCCGGTGGAAACACCATATATTTT

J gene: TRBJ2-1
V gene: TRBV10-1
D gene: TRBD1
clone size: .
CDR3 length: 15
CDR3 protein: CASSESGQGLGEQFF
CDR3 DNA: TGCGCCAGCAGTGAGTCGGGACAGGGTCTGGGTGAGCAGTTCTTC

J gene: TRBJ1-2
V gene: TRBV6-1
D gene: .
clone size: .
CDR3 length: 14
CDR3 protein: CASRLGQSNYGYTF
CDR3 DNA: TGTGCCAGCAGACTTGGGCAGTCTAACTATGGCTACACCTTC

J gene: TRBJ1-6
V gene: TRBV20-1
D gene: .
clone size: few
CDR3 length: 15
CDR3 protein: CSAPFSMGGSSPLHF
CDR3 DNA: TGCAGTGCCCCTTTCTCTATGGGGGGATCCTCACCCCTCCACTTT

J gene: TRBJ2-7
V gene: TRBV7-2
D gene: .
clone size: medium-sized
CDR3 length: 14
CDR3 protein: CASSLGWSRGEQYF
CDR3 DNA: TGTGCCAGCAGCTTAGGCTGGTCTAGGGGAGAGCAGTACTTC

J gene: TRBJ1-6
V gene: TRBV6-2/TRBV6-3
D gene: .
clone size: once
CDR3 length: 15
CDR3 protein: CASRITGRRNSPLHF
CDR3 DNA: TGTGCCAGCAGGATCACGGGACGCCGTAATTCACCCCTCCACTTT

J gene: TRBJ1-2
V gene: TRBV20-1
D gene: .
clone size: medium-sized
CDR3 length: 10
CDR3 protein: CSASGYGYTF
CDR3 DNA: TGCAGTGCTAGTGGCTATGGCTACACCTTC

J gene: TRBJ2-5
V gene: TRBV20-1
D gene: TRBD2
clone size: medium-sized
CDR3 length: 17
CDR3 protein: CSARVLRGASDIETQYF
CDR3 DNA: TGCAGTGCTAGGGTCTTGCGGGGGGCCTCGGATATAGAGACCCAGTACTTC

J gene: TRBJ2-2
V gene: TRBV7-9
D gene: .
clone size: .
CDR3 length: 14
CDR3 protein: CASSSPGTGGELFF
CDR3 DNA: TGTGCCAGCAGCTCTCCAGGGACGGGTGGGGAGCTGTTTTTT

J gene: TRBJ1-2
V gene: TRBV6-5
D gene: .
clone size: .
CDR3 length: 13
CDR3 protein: CASSYPGNYGYTF
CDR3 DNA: TGTGCCAGCAGTTACCCAGGGAACTATGGCTACACCTTC

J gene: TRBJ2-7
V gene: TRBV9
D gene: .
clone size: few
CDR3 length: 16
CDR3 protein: CASSVATGQSSYEQYF
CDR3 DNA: TGTGCCAGCAGCGTAGCGACAGGACAGAGCTCTTACGAGCAGTACTTC

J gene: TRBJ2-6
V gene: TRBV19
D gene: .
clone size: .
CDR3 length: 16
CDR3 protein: CASSTGLAPGANVLTF
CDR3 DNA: TGTGCCAGTAGTACCGGACTGGCCCCTGGGGCCAACGTCCTGACTTTC

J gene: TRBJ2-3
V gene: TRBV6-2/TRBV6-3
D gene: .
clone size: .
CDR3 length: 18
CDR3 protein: CASSYSILGGGPTDTQYF
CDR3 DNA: TGTGCCAGCAGTTACTCGATTCTGGGGGGAGGCCCGACAGATACGCAGTATTTT

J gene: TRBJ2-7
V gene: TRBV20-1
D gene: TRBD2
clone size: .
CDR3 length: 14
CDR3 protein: CSARGGGGKEEQYF
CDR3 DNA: TGCAGTGCCAGAGGCGGGGGGGGGAAAGAGGAGCAGTACTTC

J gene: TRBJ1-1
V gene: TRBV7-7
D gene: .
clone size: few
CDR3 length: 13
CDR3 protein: CASSLAQNTEAFF
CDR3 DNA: TGTGCCAGCAGCTTAGCACAGAACACTGAAGCTTTCTTT